A single T cell receptor (beta chain) is shown here with its context. Its antigen is not identified. Germline assignment: CDR1 LNHNV and CDR2 YYDKDF (reference sequence). CDR3 length: 15 residues. Trimming removed 1 base from V and 6 bases from J; junction bases left unmatched: 2. Researchers ran the PCR with 60 Vbeta and 13 Jbeta primers. The method was immunoSEQ multiplex PCR; TCRdb's version includes in-frame clones alone and lacks a portion of them. This repertoire shows approximately 110,000 clones, more than 60% found once; its top ten account for roughly 1.9%. Healthy bone marrow donors made up the donors. The sample originates from a study of cytomegalovirus exposure and HLA in healthy donors. Regarding the study as a whole: The Asian-associated ancestry cluster reportedly had fewer N-insertions than the approximately 650-donor mean in a later analysis. In a later analysis, at a false discovery rate of 0.05, about 16,000 TCR beta sequences matched HLA alleles.

The rearrangement uses TRBV15 and TRBJ2-1; 11 bases are shared with TRBD1. Sequenced input: PBMCs. The clonotype was recovered from a man aged 30-40 years in good health and CMV-seronegative. The CDR3 region is CATSRGGTGGNEQFF. Written as DNA, the CDR3 is TGTGCCACCAGCAGAGGGGGGACAGGGGGCAATGAGCAGTTCTTC.